This T cell receptor (beta chain) was sequenced in a study of T cell repertoires in aging, cancer and after chemotherapy. The CDR3 spans 13 residues. With 5 bases clipped from V and 7 bases from J, the junction kept 1 base outside the gene matches. Germline values: CDR1 SGHDT, CDR2 YYEEEE. This clonotype was seen a handful of times. Rearranged V-D-J TRB sequences were amplified with a mixed TRB-A/B primer pool. TCRdb reprocessed the multiplex PCR reads via MiXCR and lists one record per CDR3 protein. The table has around 1,700 distinct CDR3 sequences, roughly 37% seen once. The template was genomic DNA from peripheral blood, not RNA.

Sequenced material: blood. V is TRBV5-6 and J is TRBJ1-4, with 11 bases matching TRBD1. This clonotype originated in a human donor with a solid tumor. The chain's CDR3 is CASRGTGGEKLFF. The CDR3 DNA reads as TGTGCCAGCAGGGGGACAGGGGGTGAAAAACTGTTTTTT.